These T cell receptor beta chains were read from a single sample in a study of response to subunit inactivated influenza vaccine. MiXCR, run by TCRdb on the RT-PCR reads, gives a single entry per CDR3 protein. The table shows fewer than 700,000 distinct CDR3 sequences, with under 15% occurring only once. The source was PBMCs from blood, collected around seven weeks after vaccination. The receptor set was obtained from a man over 45 who received an inactivated influenza vaccine. Both conserved end residues are part of each CDR3. Fields, in order: D gene, J gene, V gene, clone size, CDR3 DNA, CDR3 protein. D genes are given only for firm matches. Size values are once, few and many counts, or a class for expanded clones, and some rows have none.

D: .; J: TRBJ1-6; V: TRBV3-1; size: few; DNA: TGTGCCAGCAGCCAAGTGGGGGCCGATTCACCCCTCCACTTT; CDR3: CASSQVGADSPLHF
D: TRBD2; J: TRBJ2-1; V: TRBV2; size: .; DNA: TGTACCTGCTGCTTCGGGCCTGTCGGCGGGAGGAGACCCTACAATGAGCAGTTCTTC; CDR3: CTCCFGPVGGRRPYNEQFF
D: .; J: TRBJ2-7; V: TRBV20-1; size: few; DNA: TGCAGTGCTAGAGATTCCGTTGCGGACACAAAGCAGTACTTC; CDR3: CSARDSVADTKQYF
D: .; J: TRBJ2-5; V: TRBV12-3/TRBV12-4; size: few; DNA: TGTGCCACCGTGGAGGGGGCAGGAGAGACCCAGTACTTC; CDR3: CATVEGAGETQYF
D: .; J: TRBJ1-2; V: TRBV20-1; size: .; DNA: TGCAGTGCTAGAGATGCTTCTGCGGGGGAGGGCTACACCTTC; CDR3: CSARDASAGEGYTF
D: TRBD1; J: TRBJ2-5; V: TRBV5-4; size: few; DNA: TGTGCCAGCAGTCGACAGGGGGCGGATGAGACCCAGTACTTC; CDR3: CASSRQGADETQYF
D: .; J: TRBJ2-5; V: TRBV4-1; size: few; DNA: TGCGCCAGCAGCCAATTGCTGTTAGAGACCCAGTACTTC; CDR3: CASSQLLLETQYF
D: TRBD1; J: TRBJ2-2; V: TRBV5-6; size: few; DNA: TGTGCCAGCCCAGACAGGGGCACCGGGGAGCTGTTTTTT; CDR3: CASPDRGTGELFF
D: TRBD1; J: TRBJ1-2; V: TRBV3-1; size: .; DNA: TGTGCCAGCAGCCAAGGGGACAGGGGGCGCCGGGGCTACACCTTC; CDR3: CASSQGDRGRRGYTF
D: .; J: TRBJ1-1; V: TRBV20-1; size: .; DNA: TGCAGTGCTAGGGGGGCGGGGTCTGAAGCTTTCTTT; CDR3: CSARGAGSEAFF
D: .; J: TRBJ1-1; V: TRBV7-2; size: few; DNA: TGTGCCAGCAGCATACCGGGATTCGAAGCTTTCTTT; CDR3: CASSIPGFEAFF
D: TRBD1; J: TRBJ1-1; V: TRBV28; size: few; DNA: TGTGCCACCCATAGACAGGGGCGGACTGAAGCTTTCTTT; CDR3: CATHRQGRTEAFF
D: TRBD1; J: TRBJ2-1; V: TRBV5-1; size: few; DNA: TGCGCCAGCAGCAGATATAGGACAGGGGGCTTCGATGAGCAGTTCTTC; CDR3: CASSRYRTGGFDEQFF
D: .; J: TRBJ2-1; V: TRBV7-8; size: few; DNA: TGTGCCAGCAGCTTAGTTTGGGGGCGCGTGAGCTCCTACAATGAGCAGTTCTTC; CDR3: CASSLVWGRVSSYNEQFF
D: TRBD1; J: TRBJ1-2; V: TRBV7-9; size: .; DNA: TGTGCCAGCAGCTTAGCGCGGGACAGCTATGGCTACACCTTC; CDR3: CASSLARDSYGYTF
D: TRBD1; J: TRBJ2-7; V: TRBV10-3; size: .; DNA: TGTGCCATCAGTGGGGATCCGGGACAGGGGACCTACGAGCAGTACTTC; CDR3: CAISGDPGQGTYEQYF
D: .; J: TRBJ1-6; V: TRBV7-2; size: few; DNA: TGTGCCAGCAGCTTTCAGGGGTCCTATAATTCACCCCTCCACTTT; CDR3: CASSFQGSYNSPLHF
D: .; J: TRBJ2-3; V: TRBV6-5; size: .; DNA: TGTGCCAGCAGTTACTTTGCGAACGCCGCAGATACGCAGTATTTT; CDR3: CASSYFANAADTQYF
D: TRBD1; J: TRBJ2-5; V: TRBV28; size: many; DNA: TGTGCCAGCAGTAAGACAGGGGGCCAAGAGACCCAGTACTTC; CDR3: CASSKTGGQETQYF
D: TRBD2; J: TRBJ2-7; V: TRBV5-1; size: few; DNA: TGCGCCAGCAGCTTGGCCTGGACTAGCTACGAGCAGTACTTC; CDR3: CASSLAWTSYEQYF
D: TRBD1; J: TRBJ2-7; V: TRBV20-1; size: .; DNA: TGCAGTGCTTACGCCGGGACAGGGGGTTACGAGCAGTACTTC; CDR3: CSAYAGTGGYEQYF
D: .; J: TRBJ2-2; V: TRBV12-3/TRBV12-4; size: few; DNA: TGTGCCAGCAGTTTATCGGCAGCCGGGGAGCTGTTTTTT; CDR3: CASSLSAAGELFF
D: .; J: TRBJ1-5; V: TRBV12-3/TRBV12-4; size: many; DNA: TGTGCCAGCAGTTTTGACAATCAGCCCCAGCATTTT; CDR3: CASSFDNQPQHF
D: TRBD1; J: TRBJ1-2; V: TRBV4-2; size: few; DNA: TGTGCCAGCAGCCGGTCTGGGGGACAGGGTCACTATGGCTACACCTTC; CDR3: CASSRSGGQGHYGYTF
D: .; J: TRBJ1-6; V: TRBV7-2; size: .; DNA: TGTGCCAGCAGCCGTGGGGGCGGAGCCTCCTATAATTCACCCCTCCACTTT; CDR3: CASSRGGGASYNSPLHF
D: .; J: TRBJ1-5; V: TRBV7-9; size: .; DNA: TGTGCCAGCAGCTTAGGAACAGGGCAGCCCCAGCATTTT; CDR3: CASSLGTGQPQHF
D: .; J: TRBJ2-3; V: TRBV6-6; size: .; DNA: TGTGCAACCAGTGGGGGCGGTGATACGCAGTATTTT; CDR3: CATSGGGDTQYF